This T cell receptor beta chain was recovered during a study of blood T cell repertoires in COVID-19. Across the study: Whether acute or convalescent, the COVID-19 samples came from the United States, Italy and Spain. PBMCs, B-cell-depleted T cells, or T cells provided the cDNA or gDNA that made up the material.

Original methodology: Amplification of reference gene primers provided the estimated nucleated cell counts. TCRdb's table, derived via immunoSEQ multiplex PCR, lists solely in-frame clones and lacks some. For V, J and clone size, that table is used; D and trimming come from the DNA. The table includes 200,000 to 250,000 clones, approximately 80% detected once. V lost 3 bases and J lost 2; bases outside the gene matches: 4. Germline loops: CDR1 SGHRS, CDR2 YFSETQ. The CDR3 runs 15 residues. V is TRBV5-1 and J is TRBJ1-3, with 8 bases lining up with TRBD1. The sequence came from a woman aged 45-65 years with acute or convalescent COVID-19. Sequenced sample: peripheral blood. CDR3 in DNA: TGCGCCAGCAGCTGGGGACAGGCCACTGGAAACACCATATATTTT. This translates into CASSWGQATGNTIYF.